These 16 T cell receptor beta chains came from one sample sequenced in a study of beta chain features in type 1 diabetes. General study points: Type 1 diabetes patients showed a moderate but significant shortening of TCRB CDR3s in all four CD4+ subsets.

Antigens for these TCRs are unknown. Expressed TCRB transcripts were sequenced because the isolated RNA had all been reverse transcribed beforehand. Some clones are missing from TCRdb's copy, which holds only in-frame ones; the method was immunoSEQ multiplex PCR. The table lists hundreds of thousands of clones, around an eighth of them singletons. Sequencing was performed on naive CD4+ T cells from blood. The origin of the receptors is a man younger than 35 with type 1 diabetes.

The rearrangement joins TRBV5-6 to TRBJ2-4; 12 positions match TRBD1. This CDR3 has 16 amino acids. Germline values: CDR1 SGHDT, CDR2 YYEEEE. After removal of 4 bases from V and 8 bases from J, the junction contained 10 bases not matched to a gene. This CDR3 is CASSRDRGRDMDIQYF. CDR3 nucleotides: TGTGCCAGCAGCCGGGACAGGGGGCGCGATATGGACATTCAGTACTTC.

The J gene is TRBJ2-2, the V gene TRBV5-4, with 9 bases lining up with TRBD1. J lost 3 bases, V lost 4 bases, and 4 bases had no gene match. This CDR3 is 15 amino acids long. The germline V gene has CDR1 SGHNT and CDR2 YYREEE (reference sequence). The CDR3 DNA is TGTGCCAGCAGCCAGGGACAGGGCGACACCGGGGAGCTGTTTTTT. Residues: CASSQGQGDTGELFF.

CDR3 sequence: CSVEGWTGGPDTQYF. The CDR3 DNA follows: TGCAGCGTTGAAGGATGGACAGGGGGCCCAGATACGCAGTATTTT. V usage is TRBV29-1 and J usage is TRBJ2-3; 11 nucleotides align to TRBD1. The J segment lost 4 bases and the V segment lost 1 base, leaving 4 bases of the junction unmatched. Germline CDR1 is SQVTM and CDR2 is ANQGSEA. There are 15 residues in the CDR3.

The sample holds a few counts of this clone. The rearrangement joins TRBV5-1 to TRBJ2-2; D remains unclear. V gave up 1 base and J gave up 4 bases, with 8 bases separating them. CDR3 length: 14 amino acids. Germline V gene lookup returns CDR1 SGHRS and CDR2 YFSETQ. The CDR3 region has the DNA TGCGCCAGCAGCTTGTTACTAACCACCGGGGAGCTGTTTTTT. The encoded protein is CASSLLLTTGELFF. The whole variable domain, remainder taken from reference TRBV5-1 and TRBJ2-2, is KAGVTQTPRYLIKTRGQQVTLSCSPISGHRSVSWYQQTPGQGLQFLFEYFSETQRNKGNFPGRFSGRQFSNSRSEMNVSTLELGDSALYLCASSLLLTTGELFFGEGSRLTVL.

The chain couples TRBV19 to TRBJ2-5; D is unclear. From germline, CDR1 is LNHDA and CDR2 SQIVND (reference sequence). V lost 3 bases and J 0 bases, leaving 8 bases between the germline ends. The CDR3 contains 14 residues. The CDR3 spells CASSIRLNQETQYF. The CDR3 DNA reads TGTGCCAGTAGTATCAGGTTAAACCAAGAGACCCAGTACTTC.

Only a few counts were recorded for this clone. The DNA for the CDR3 is TGTGCCAGCAGCTTAGATTCTAGCGGATCCTACGAGCAGTACTTC. It translates to CASSLDSSGSYEQYF. V and J are TRBV7-2 and TRBJ2-7; TRBD2 matches 7 bases. The V and J ends lost 1 base and 1 base, in that order; junction bases with no gene match: 4. CDR1 and CDR2 from the germline V gene are SGHTA and FQGNSA. The CDR3 loop spans 15 amino acids.

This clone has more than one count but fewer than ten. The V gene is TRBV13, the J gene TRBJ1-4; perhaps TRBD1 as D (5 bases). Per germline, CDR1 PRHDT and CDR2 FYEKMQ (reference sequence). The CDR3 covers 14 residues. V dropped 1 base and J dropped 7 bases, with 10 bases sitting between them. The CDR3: CASSLVGAFEKLFF. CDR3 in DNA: TGTGCCAGCAGCTTAGTAGGGGCCTTTGAAAAACTGTTTTTT.

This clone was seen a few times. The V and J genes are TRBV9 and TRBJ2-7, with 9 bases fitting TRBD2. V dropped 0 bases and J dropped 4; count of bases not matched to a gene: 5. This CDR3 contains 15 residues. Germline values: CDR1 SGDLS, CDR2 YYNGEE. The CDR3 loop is CASSVGRLAVYEQYF. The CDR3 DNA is TGTGCCAGCAGCGTAGGTCGACTAGCGGTATACGAGCAGTACTTC.

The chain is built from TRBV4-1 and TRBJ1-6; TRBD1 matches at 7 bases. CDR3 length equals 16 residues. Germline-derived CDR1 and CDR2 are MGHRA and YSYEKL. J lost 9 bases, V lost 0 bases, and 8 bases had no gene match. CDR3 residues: CASSQDMTGSGSPLHF. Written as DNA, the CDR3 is TGCGCCAGCAGCCAAGATATGACAGGGTCGGGTTCACCCCTCCACTTT.

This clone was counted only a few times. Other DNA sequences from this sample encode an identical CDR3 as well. The CDR3 DNA reads TGCGCCAGCAGCCCGGGCGTCCAAGAGACCCAGTACTTC. This translates into CASSPGVQETQYF. The J gene is TRBJ2-5, the V gene TRBV5-1; D uncertain. Per the germline V gene, CDR1 is SGHRS and CDR2 is YFSETQ. V lost 4 bases and J lost 1, with 8 bases in between. The CDR3 runs to 13 residues.

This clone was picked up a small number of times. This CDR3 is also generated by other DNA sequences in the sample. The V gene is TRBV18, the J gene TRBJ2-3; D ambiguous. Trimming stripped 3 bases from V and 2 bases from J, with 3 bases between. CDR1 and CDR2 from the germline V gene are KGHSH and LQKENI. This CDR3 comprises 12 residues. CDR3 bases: TGTGCCAGCTCACCTGACACAGATACGCAGTATTTT. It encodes CASSPDTDTQYF.

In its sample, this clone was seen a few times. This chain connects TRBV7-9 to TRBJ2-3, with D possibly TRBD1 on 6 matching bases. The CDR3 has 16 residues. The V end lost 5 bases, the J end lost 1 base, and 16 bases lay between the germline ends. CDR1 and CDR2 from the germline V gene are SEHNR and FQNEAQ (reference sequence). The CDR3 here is CASSQTGTPRTDTQYF. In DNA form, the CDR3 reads TGTGCCAGCAGCCAAACTGGGACACCCCGCACAGATACGCAGTATTTT. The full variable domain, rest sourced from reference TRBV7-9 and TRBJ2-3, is DTGVSQNPRHKITKRGQNVTFRCDPISEHNRLYWYRQTLGQGPEFLTYFQNEAQLEKSRLLSDRFSAERPKGSFSTLEIQRTEQGDSAMYLCASSQTGTPRTDTQYFGPGTRLTVL.

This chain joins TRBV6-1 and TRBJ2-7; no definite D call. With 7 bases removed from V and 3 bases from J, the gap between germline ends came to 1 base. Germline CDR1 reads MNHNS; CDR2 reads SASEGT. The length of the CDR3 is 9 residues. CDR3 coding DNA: TGTGCCAGCAACTACGAGCAGTACTTC. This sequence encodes CASNYEQYF.

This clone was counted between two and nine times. In nucleotides, the CDR3 is TGTGCCAGCAGCTTAGGATACGCCAGCTCTGGAAACACCATATATTTT. Protein sequence: CASSLGYASSGNTIYF. This chain links TRBV7-2 with TRBJ1-3; D remains unclear. This CDR3 has 16 amino acids. V lost 1 base and J lost 0, with 10 bases in between. Germline V lookup: CDR1 SGHTA, CDR2 FQGNSA.

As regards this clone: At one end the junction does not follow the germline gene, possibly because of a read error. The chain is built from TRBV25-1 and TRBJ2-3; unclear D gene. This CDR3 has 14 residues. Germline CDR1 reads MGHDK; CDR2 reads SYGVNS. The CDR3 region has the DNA TGTGCCGGCAGCGACCCGTCCTCCACGGATACGCAGTATTTT. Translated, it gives CAGSDPSSTDTQYF.

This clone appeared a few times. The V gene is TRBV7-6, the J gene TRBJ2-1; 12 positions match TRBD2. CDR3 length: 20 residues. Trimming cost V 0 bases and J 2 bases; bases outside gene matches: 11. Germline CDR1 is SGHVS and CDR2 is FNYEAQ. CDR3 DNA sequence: TGTGCCAGCAGCTTAGCCCCCAAGCTAGCGGGAGGGCCCCCCTACAATGAGCAGTTCTTC. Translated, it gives CASSLAPKLAGGPPYNEQFF.